The subject of this entry is one T cell receptor (beta chain). The record originates from a study of monozygotic twins with inflammatory bowel disease. The CDR3 length is 16 residues. TCRdb derives one entry per CDR3 protein from the 5' RACE reads, leaving out DNA. The sample yields more than 350,000 distinct CDR3 sequences, of which the top ten take up about 2.3%. Source material: blood. The sequence came from a human donor with ulcerative colitis or Crohn's disease, or a healthy co-twin of an affected twin (not recorded which). The chain couples TRBV12-3 or TRBV12-4 to TRBJ2-5; the TRBD1 assignment by TCRdb is unverifiable without DNA. The CDR3 loop is CASSSRTGGRQETQYF.